A single sample gave rise to the 21 T cell receptor beta chains below, sequenced in a study of blood T cell repertoires in COVID-19. TCRdb keeps only in-frame clones here, not all; method: immunoSEQ multiplex PCR. The repertoire has roughly 250,000 clones, just over 90% of them found once; the top ten carry approximately 2%. The sequenced material came from PBMCs or T cells enriched from blood (not recorded which). These receptors were collected from a woman between 18 and 29 years old who had recovered from COVID-19.

This chain joins TRBV23-1 and TRBJ2-5, with no clear D. TRBV23-1 is known as an ORF, though its function is uncertain. Trimming left V 4 bases short and J 5 bases short, with 17 bases between. The CDR3 is 15 amino acids. CDR3 amino acids: CASSRGYGSWETQYF. The CDR3 region has the DNA TGCGCCAGCAGTCGAGGATACGGGTCGTGGGAGACCCAGTACTTC.

This chain links TRBV4-1 with TRBJ2-3; the D gene is possibly TRBD2 (5 bases). The CDR3 has 14 residues. Germline assignment: CDR1 MGHRA and CDR2 YSYEKL. V was pared by 8 bases and J by 2 bases, with 14 bases between. In DNA, the CDR3 is TGCGCCAGCGGTCGAGGACTGTACACAGATACGCAGTATTTT. It specifies CASGRGLYTDTQYF.

CDR3 region: CASSLDRGNQPQHF. As DNA, the CDR3 is TGTGCCAGCAGTCTCGACAGGGGCAATCAGCCCCAGCATTTT. V is TRBV2 and J is TRBJ1-5, with 7 bases fitting TRBD1. The CDR3 has 14 amino acids. V lost 5 bases and J lost 2; bases outside the gene matches: 3. In germline, CDR1 is SNHLY, CDR2 FYNNEI.

J is TRBJ1-6 and V is TRBV19; D is unresolved. This CDR3 region has 16 residues. CDR1 is LNHDA and CDR2 is SQIVND in the germline V gene (reference sequence). The V gene lost 5 bases and the J gene lost 10 bases, with 21 bases spanning the gap. CDR3 DNA: TGTGCCAGTAGTCCCCCGGGAGGAGGGAAAGAGTCACCCCTCCACTTT. Translation: CASSPPGGGKESPLHF.

The chain has TRBV11-3 and TRBJ1-4, with no clear D. The CDR3 runs to 14 residues. Trimming removed 4 bases at V and 4 bases at J, with 10 bases between. Germline V gene sequence: CDR1 SGHNT, CDR2 YENEEA. CDR3 sequence (DNA): TGTGCCAGCAGCTCGCGGGAGCGTAATGAAAAACTGTTTTTT. This gives the protein CASSSRERNEKLFF. The full variable domain, its missing parts supplied by reference TRBV11-3 and TRBJ1-4, is EAGVVQSPRYKIIEKKQPVAFWCNPISGHNTLYWYLQNLGQGPELLIRYENEEAVDDSQLPKDRFSAERLKGVDSTLKIQPAELGDSAVYLCASSSRERNEKLFFGSGTQLSVL.

The chain is built from TRBV11-1 and TRBJ2-7; TRBD1 is a possible D gene (5 bases). Germline CDR1 SGHAT, CDR2 FQDESV (reference sequence). The CDR3 has 13 amino acids. With 6 bases removed from V and 7 bases from J, the gap between germline ends came to 16 bases. CDR3: CASRGPVRGEQYF. CDR3 DNA: TGTGCCAGCAGGGGGCCCGTAAGGGGTGAGCAGTACTTC. The whole variable domain, filled in from reference TRBV11-1 and TRBJ2-7, reads EAEVAQSPRYKITEKSQAVAFWCDPISGHATLYWYRQILGQGPELLVQFQDESVVDDSQLPKDRFSAERLKGVDSTLKIQPAELGDSAMYLCASRGPVRGEQYFGPGTRLTVT.

The chain couples TRBV19 to TRBJ2-7; 12 nucleotides agree with TRBD2. In germline, CDR1 is LNHDA, CDR2 SQIVND (reference sequence). Losses at the gene ends were 5 bases for V and 3 bases for J; bases not matched to a gene: 2. CDR3 length: 14 amino acids. The CDR3 bases are TGTGCCAGTAGTCTGGGACTAGCGGGCTACGAGCAGTACTTC. Encoded protein: CASSLGLAGYEQYF.

This clone was counted a single time. This chain connects TRBV7-9 to TRBJ1-3; TRBD1 matches 7 bases. The germline V gene encodes CDR1 SEHNR and CDR2 FQNEAQ (reference sequence). The CDR3 runs to 15 residues. V lost 9 bases to trimming and J lost 0 bases; unmatched junction nucleotides: 8. The CDR3 region is CASRDSILSGNTIYF. CDR3 sequence (DNA): TGTGCCAGTCGGGACAGCATACTCTCTGGAAACACCATATATTTT. The whole variable domain, filled in from reference TRBV7-9 and TRBJ1-3, reads DTGVSQNPRHKITKRGQNVTFRCDPISEHNRLYWYRQTLGQGPEFLTYFQNEAQLEKSRLLSDRFSAERPKGSFSTLEIQRTEQGDSAMYLCASRDSILSGNTIYFGEGSWLTVV.

Only one count was recorded for this clone. The chain combines TRBV14 with TRBJ2-1, with D maybe TRBD1 (5 bases). The CDR3 is 15 amino acids. V was clipped by 4 bases and J by 10 bases, with 20 bases between them. Germline V gene data show CDR1 as SGHDN and CDR2 as FVKESK. This chain's CDR3 is CASSLLGAVLEEQFF. The DNA for the CDR3 is TGTGCCAGCAGCCTCCTAGGGGCTGTCCTTGAAGAGCAGTTCTTC.

The table lists this clone with a few counts. The rearrangement uses TRBV25-1 and TRBJ2-1, with 9 bases aligning to TRBD1. Looked up from germline, CDR1 is MGHDK and CDR2 is SYGVNS. Losses at the gene ends were 6 bases for V and 4 bases for J; bases not matched to a gene: 7. The CDR3 contains 15 residues. The CDR3 bases are TGTGCCAGCAGCCTGGACAGGGGAGAGTACAATGAGCAGTTCTTC. Translating it yields CASSLDRGEYNEQFF.

The chain uses TRBV19 and TRBJ1-4; tentative D call: TRBD1 (5 bases). With 0 bases removed from V and 5 bases from J, the gap between germline ends came to 10 bases. The CDR3 spans 15 residues. Per the germline V gene, CDR1 is LNHDA and CDR2 is SQIVND (reference sequence). The CDR3 reads CASSIDRGLNEKLFF. CDR3 sequence (DNA): TGTGCCAGTAGTATAGATCGGGGGTTAAATGAAAAACTGTTTTTT.

This clone was observed a single time. The J gene is TRBJ1-1, the V gene TRBV3-1 (or the pseudogene TRBV3-2), with 9 bases that match TRBD1. Per the germline V gene, CDR1 is LGHDT and CDR2 is YNNKEL (reference sequence). V lost 3 bases, J lost 5 bases, and 10 bases stayed unmatched. The CDR3 contains 16 residues. CDR3 DNA sequence: TGTGCCAGCAGCCAGGAGACAGGGGGGGACGGTACTGAAGCTTTCTTT. Translation: CASSQETGGDGTEAFF.

The chain uses TRBV5-6 and TRBJ1-1; D remains unclear. Germline V gives CDR1 SGHDT, CDR2 YYEEEE. This CDR3 region has 15 residues. The V end was cut by 0 bases, the J end by 1 base, with 10 bases between. The CDR3 loop is CASSLAVQRNTEAFF. The CDR3 nucleotides are TGTGCCAGCAGCTTGGCCGTTCAGCGGAACACTGAAGCTTTCTTT.

The rearrangement uses TRBV5-1 and TRBJ2-3; TRBD2 might be the D (5 bases). Trimming took off 0 bases at V and 3 bases at J, with 17 bases between the two ends. The germline CDR1 and CDR2 sequences are SGHRS and YFSETQ. CDR3 size: 17 residues. CDR3 DNA sequence: TGCGCCAGCAGCTTGGAGGGTAGAGGGTTCGGGACAGATACGCAGTATTTT. Protein: CASSLEGRGFGTDTQYF.

This chain connects TRBV7-8 to TRBJ1-5; TRBD1 agrees at 7 bases. CDR1 and CDR2 from the germline V gene are SGHVS and FQNEAQ. V shed 5 bases, J shed 2 bases, and the junction held 9 bases outside the gene matches. The CDR3 has 16 residues. Here the CDR3 DNA reads TGTGCCAGCAGCCGGACTGGGGGGACAGGCAATCAGCCCCAGCATTTT. Protein sequence: CASSRTGGTGNQPQHF.

The chain couples TRBV3-1 (or the pseudogene TRBV3-2) to TRBJ1-2; possibly TRBD1 for D (5 bases). Germline V gene data show CDR1 as LGHDT and CDR2 as YNNKEL (reference sequence). The CDR3 runs 14 residues. Trimming shortened V by 4 bases and J by 8 bases, and 17 bases separated the two germline ends. The CDR3 nucleotides are TGTGCCAGCAGCCTCTCCTCAGGGCTTCGCGGCTACACCTTC. Its translation is CASSLSSGLRGYTF.

J is TRBJ1-1 and V is TRBV7-2; D ambiguous. V gave up 3 bases and J gave up 4 bases, with 12 bases separating them. Germline lookup yields CDR1 SGHTA and CDR2 FQGNSA. This CDR3 spans 14 amino acids. The CDR3 DNA follows: TGTGCCAGCAGCTTCTGGGCGGGCGGCACTGAAGCTTTCTTT. Its protein product is CASSFWAGGTEAFF. Supplemented by reference TRBV7-2 and TRBJ1-1, the full variable domain reads GAGVSQSPSNKVTEKGKDVELRCDPISGHTALYWYRQSLGQGLEFLIYFQGNSAPDKSGLPSDRFSAERTGGSVSTLTIQRTQQEDSAVYLCASSFWAGGTEAFFGQGTRLTVV.

This sequence joins TRBV6-2 or TRBV6-3 and TRBJ1-1; D is unclear. V dropped 6 bases and J dropped 9 bases, with 14 bases sitting between them. Per the germline V gene, CDR1 is MNHEY and CDR2 is SVGEGT. The CDR3 spans 12 residues. The CDR3 coding sequence is TGTGCCAGCAGCCGAACTCAAGATAAAGCTTTCTTT. It is translated as CASSRTQDKAFF.

This clone was recorded once. The rearrangement links TRBV7-9 to TRBJ1-1, with 7 bases that match TRBD1. CDR1 is SEHNR, CDR2 FQNEAQ, per germline (reference sequence). CDR3 length: 15 residues. The ends lost 3 bases at V and 1 base at J; junction bases unmatched: 5. CDR3 sequence: CASSFPGQSNTEAFF. The CDR3 DNA is TGTGCCAGCAGCTTCCCGGGACAGTCGAACACTGAAGCTTTCTTT.

The V and J genes are TRBV15 and TRBJ1-3, with D unclear. Per the germline V gene, CDR1 is LNHNV and CDR2 is YYDKDF (reference sequence). Trimming pared 6 bases from V and 0 bases from J, leaving 6 bases between. CDR3 length: 13 amino acids. The CDR3 DNA reads as TGTGCCACCAGGAGGATCTCTGGAAACACCATATATTTT. Protein: CATRRISGNTIYF.

The rearrangement uses TRBV18 and TRBJ1-2; D is unclear. The CDR3 length is 18 residues. CDR1 is KGHSH and CDR2 is LQKENI in the germline V gene. Trimming pared 4 bases from V and 2 bases from J, leaving 23 bases between. CDR3 DNA: TGTGCCAGCTCACTAGGAGGTATACCCACCAAGGTGAACTATGGCTACACCTTC. Its translation is CASSLGGIPTKVNYGYTF.